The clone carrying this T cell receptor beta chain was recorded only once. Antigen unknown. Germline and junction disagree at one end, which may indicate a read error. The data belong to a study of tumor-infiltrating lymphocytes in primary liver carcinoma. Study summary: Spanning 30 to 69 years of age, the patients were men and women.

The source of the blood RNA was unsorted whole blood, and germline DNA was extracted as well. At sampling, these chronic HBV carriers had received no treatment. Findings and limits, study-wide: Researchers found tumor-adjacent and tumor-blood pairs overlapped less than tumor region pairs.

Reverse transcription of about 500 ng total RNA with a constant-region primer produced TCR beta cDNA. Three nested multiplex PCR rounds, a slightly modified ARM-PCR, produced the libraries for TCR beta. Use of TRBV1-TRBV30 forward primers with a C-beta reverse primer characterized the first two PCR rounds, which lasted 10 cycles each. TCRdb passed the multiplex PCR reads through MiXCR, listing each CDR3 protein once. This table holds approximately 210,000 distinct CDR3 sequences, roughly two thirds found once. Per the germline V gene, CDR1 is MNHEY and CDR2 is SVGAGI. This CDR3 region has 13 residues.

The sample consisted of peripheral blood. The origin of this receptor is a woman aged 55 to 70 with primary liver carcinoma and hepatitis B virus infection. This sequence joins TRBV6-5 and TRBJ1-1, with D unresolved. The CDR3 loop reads CASKLRAVTEALF. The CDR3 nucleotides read TGTGCCAGCAAGCTTCGGGCTGTCACTGAAGCTCTCTTC.